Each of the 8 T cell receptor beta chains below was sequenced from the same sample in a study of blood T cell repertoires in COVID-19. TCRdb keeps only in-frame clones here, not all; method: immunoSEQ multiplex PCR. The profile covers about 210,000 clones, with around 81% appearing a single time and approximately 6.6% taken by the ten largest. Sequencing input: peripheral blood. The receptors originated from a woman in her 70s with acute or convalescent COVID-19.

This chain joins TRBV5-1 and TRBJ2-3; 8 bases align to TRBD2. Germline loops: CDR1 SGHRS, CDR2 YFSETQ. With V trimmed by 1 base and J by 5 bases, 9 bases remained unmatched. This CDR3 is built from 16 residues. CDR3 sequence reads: CASSLKSGGIGDTQYF. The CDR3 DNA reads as TGCGCCAGCAGCTTGAAGAGCGGGGGAATCGGAGATACGCAGTATTTT.

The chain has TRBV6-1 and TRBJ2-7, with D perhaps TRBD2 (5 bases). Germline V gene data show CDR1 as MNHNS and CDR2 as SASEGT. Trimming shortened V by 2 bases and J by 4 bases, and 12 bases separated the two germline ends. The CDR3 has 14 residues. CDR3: CASSEFVGVYEQYF. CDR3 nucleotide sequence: TGTGCCAGCAGTGAATTCGTCGGGGTATACGAGCAGTACTTC.

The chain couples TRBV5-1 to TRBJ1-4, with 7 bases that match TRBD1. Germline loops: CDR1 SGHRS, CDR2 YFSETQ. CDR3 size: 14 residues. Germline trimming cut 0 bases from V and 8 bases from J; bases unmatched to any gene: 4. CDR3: CASSLEGATEKLFF. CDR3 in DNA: TGCGCCAGCAGCTTGGAGGGGGCAACGGAAAAACTGTTTTTT.

This CDR3 is CASSDRGGTGANVLTF. CDR3 nucleotide sequence: TGTGCCAGCAGTGACCGAGGGGGCACTGGGGCCAACGTCCTGACTTTC. The V gene is TRBV6-4, the J gene TRBJ2-6; 7 bases line up with TRBD1. The germline gives CDR1 MRHNA, CDR2 SNTAGT. The CDR3 consists of 16 residues. The V gene end was trimmed by 2 bases and the J gene end by 2 bases; junction bases not matched to a gene: 3.

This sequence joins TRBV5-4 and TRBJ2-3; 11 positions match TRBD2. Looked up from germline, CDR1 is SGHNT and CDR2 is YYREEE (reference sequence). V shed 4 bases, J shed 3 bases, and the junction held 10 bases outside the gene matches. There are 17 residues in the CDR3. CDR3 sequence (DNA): TGTGCCAGCAGCGTTGGTCTTAGCGGGGGGGCAACAGATACGCAGTATTTT. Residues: CASSVGLSGGATDTQYF.

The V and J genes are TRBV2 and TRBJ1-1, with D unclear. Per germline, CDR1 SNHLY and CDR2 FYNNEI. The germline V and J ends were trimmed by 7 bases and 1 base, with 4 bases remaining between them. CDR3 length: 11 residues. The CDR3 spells CASNGNTEAFF. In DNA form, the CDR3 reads TGTGCCAGCAACGGGAACACTGAAGCTTTCTTT.

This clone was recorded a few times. CDR3 DNA sequence: TGCGCCAGCAGCTTGGATGGGGGCAGAGGCTATGGCTACACCTTC. It codes for CASSLDGGRGYGYTF. The V and J genes are TRBV5-1 and TRBJ1-2, with D possibly being TRBD1 (6 bases). This CDR3 has 15 residues. Trimming pared 0 bases from V and 4 bases from J, leaving 13 bases between. CDR1 and CDR2 (germline): SGHRS, YFSETQ.

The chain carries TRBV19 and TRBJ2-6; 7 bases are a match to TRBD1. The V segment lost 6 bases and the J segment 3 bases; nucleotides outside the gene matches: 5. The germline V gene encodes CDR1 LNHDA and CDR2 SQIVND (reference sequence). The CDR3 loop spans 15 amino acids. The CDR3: CASRLQGLGANVLTF. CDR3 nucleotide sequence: TGTGCCAGTAGATTACAGGGGCTTGGGGCCAACGTCCTGACTTTC.